A selection of T cell receptor beta chains follows, all from one sample in a study of preoperative IRX-2 immunotherapy in early breast cancer. The method was immunoSEQ multiplex PCR; TCRdb's version includes in-frame clones alone and lacks a portion of them. The sample includes roughly 30,000 clones, about four fifths seen only once; the top ten take about 3.3%. Collection of the sample occurred from a patient treated with IRX-2 immunotherapy. The receptors were gathered from a human donor with breast cancer. Each CDR3 is given with its conserved first and last residue.

v_call	j_call	cdr3_aa
TRBV6-8	TRBJ2-5	CAISESRGAETQYF
TRBV11-3	TRBJ1-1	CASSPTGGRTEAFF
TRBV11-3	TRBJ2-5	CASSFSSSGRSGTQYF
TRBV5-1	TRBJ2-1	CASSLGQGTYNEQFF
TRBV19	TRBJ1-4	CASNGGPSTNEKLFF
TRBV7-6	TRBJ2-7	CASSLRGAPGEEQYF
TRBV30	TRBJ1-1	CAWSPAVEAFF
TRBV28	TRBJ2-2	CASLQPLGRTGELFF
TRBV14	TRBJ2-7	CASSQERRGHYEQYF
TRBV25-1	TRBJ2-1	CASSEFYASSYNEQFF
TRBV6-8	TRBJ2-7	CASRAGGSYEQYF
TRBV6-8	TRBJ2-1	CASSYSGRGNYNEQFF
TRBV11-3	TRBJ2-5	CASSLVVLVEQETQYF
TRBV11-3	TRBJ1-5	CASSLVDQGANQPQHF